These 30 T cell receptor beta chains were all obtained from the same sample, sequenced in a study of T-cell reconstitution after alpha-beta-depleted transplantation in children. Using unique molecular identifiers, the investigators prepared the TCRbeta library. From the PCR reads, TCRdb called clonotypes with MiXCR, one entry per CDR3 protein. The sample carries approximately 32,000 distinct CDR3 sequences, 6% to 8.5% recorded once. Study-wide findings and caveats: Alpha-beta T cells present about two months after transplant were reported to originate from several hundred expanded graft clones.

These receptors lack a known antigen. The sample was peripheral blood, taken 60 days after TCRalphabeta/CD19-depleted stem cell transplant. These receptors were obtained from a child less than two years old who had a stem cell transplant for acute myeloid leukemia, so the T cells may come from the graft donor.

This clonotype was seen at least ten times. The chain is built from TRBV12-3 or TRBV12-4 and TRBJ1-2; maybe TRBD1 (5 bases). The CDR3 contains 13 residues. The germline V and J ends were trimmed by 3 bases and 6 bases, with 11 bases remaining between them. The CDR3 here is CASSFAGGDGYTF. For the CDR3, the DNA is TGTGCCAGCAGTTTTGCGGGGGGGGATGGCTACACCTTC.

This clonotype was counted many times. The V gene is TRBV5-1, the J gene TRBJ2-2, with 11 bases lining up with TRBD2. CDR1 is SGHRS and CDR2 is YFSETQ in the germline V gene. The V gene end was trimmed by 3 bases and the J gene end by 1 base; junction bases not matched to a gene: 2. This CDR3 is 16 amino acids long. As DNA, the CDR3 is TGCGCCAGCAGCTCACTAGCGGGAGTGAACACCGGGGAGCTGTTTTTT. Its protein product is CASSSLAGVNTGELFF.

This clonotype was observed at least ten times. The CDR3 DNA reads as TGTGCCTGGAGTGATAGCGGCAGCTCCTACAATGAGCAGTTCTTC. Protein: CAWSDSGSSYNEQFF. The rearrangement links TRBV30 to TRBJ2-1; D is possibly TRBD2 (6 bases). Germline CDR1 GTSNPN, CDR2 SVGIG (reference sequence). The V end lost 1 base, the J end lost 0 bases, and 10 bases lay between the germline ends. This CDR3 spans 15 amino acids.

This clonotype has a count of ten or more. The chain combines TRBV7-6 with TRBJ2-1; D gene uncertain. This CDR3 region has 13 residues. CDR1 and CDR2 (germline): SGHVS, FNYEAQ. With 2 bases removed from V and 6 bases from J, the gap between germline ends came to 8 bases. CDR3 protein: CASSLSERNEQFF. The CDR3 nucleotides are TGTGCCAGCAGCTTATCTGAACGCAATGAGCAGTTCTTC.

This clonotype was detected many times. V is TRBV7-2 and J is TRBJ1-3; no definite D call. Per the germline V gene, CDR1 is SGHTA and CDR2 is FQGNSA. This CDR3 is built from 16 residues. V lost 2 bases and J 1 base, leaving 12 bases between the germline ends. The CDR3 loop is CASSLYPGQSGNTIYF. CDR3 bases: TGTGCCAGCAGCTTATACCCAGGCCAGTCTGGAAACACCATATATTTT.

At least ten counts were recorded for this clonotype. This chain joins TRBV7-2 and TRBJ2-7; 9 bases match TRBD2. V lost 1 base, J lost 2 bases, and 6 bases stayed unmatched. The V gene's germline CDR1 is SGHTA and CDR2 FQGNSA. The length of the CDR3 is 16 residues. CDR3 coding DNA: TGTGCCAGCAGCTTAGTGGGCGGGAGGGCAACCTACGAGCAGTACTTC. Translated: CASSLVGGRATYEQYF.

There are many counts of this clonotype. This sequence joins TRBV6-2 or TRBV6-3 and TRBJ2-7, with a weak D call TRBD2 (5 bases). This CDR3 spans 16 amino acids. Germline V gives CDR1 MNHEY, CDR2 SVGEGT. V was trimmed by 2 bases and J by 2 bases, leaving 16 bases between them. The CDR3 DNA follows: TGTGCCAGCAGTTACCGCGAGGTAGCGACCACCTACGAGCAGTACTTC. It codes for CASSYREVATTYEQYF.

Ten or more counts support this clonotype. The chain employs TRBV20-1 and TRBJ2-7; D perhaps matches TRBD2 (5 bases). Deletions cut 8 bases from V and 2 bases from J, with 25 bases between. The CDR3 covers 16 residues. Germline-derived CDR1 and CDR2 are DFQATT and SNEGSKA (reference sequence). The CDR3 DNA sequence: TGCAGTCTCTATCCCGTGAAGGGAGCGTTACCCTACGAGCAGTACTTC. Its translation: CSLYPVKGALPYEQYF.

The gene calls are TRBV15 and TRBJ2-5; D not certain. The CDR3 has 14 residues. Germline V gives CDR1 LNHNV, CDR2 YYDKDF (reference sequence). V lost 0 bases and J 2 bases, leaving 7 bases between the germline ends. This CDR3 is CATSRDNYQETQYF. The CDR3 DNA reads as TGTGCCACCAGCAGAGATAACTATCAAGAGACCCAGTACTTC.

This clonotype was seen repeatedly, ten times or more. This chain joins TRBV28 and TRBJ1-1, with D uncertain. Germline lookup yields CDR1 MDHEN and CDR2 SYDVKM. The CDR3 runs 15 residues. Between the trimmed V and J ends, which lost 3 bases and 2 bases, there was a span of 13 bases. In DNA form, the CDR3 reads TGTGCCAGCAGTTTTTGGCAGGACTCTAACACTGAAGCTTTCTTT. Protein product: CASSFWQDSNTEAFF.

Many counts were recorded for this clonotype. J is TRBJ1-4 and V is TRBV5-6; possibly TRBD1 for D (5 bases). Trimming removed 3 bases at V and 7 bases at J, with 13 bases between. Germline V lookup: CDR1 SGHDT, CDR2 YYEEEE. This CDR3 spans 14 amino acids. The CDR3 spells CASSWWGLGEKLFF. The DNA for the CDR3 is TGTGCCAGCAGCTGGTGGGGGTTGGGTGAAAAACTGTTTTTT. Combining the CDR3 with reference TRBV5-6 and TRBJ1-4 gives the whole variable domain DAGVTQSPTHLIKTRGQQVTLRCSPKSGHDTVSWYQQALGQGPQFIFQYYEEEERQRGNFPDRFSGHQFPNYSSELNVNALLLGDSALYLCASSWWGLGEKLFFGSGTQLSVL.

This clonotype has more than one count but fewer than ten. The rearrangement links TRBV4-3 to TRBJ2-2; weak D call: TRBD2 (6 bases). V lost 4 bases, J lost 0 bases, and 12 bases lay in between. CDR1 and CDR2 from the germline V gene are LGHNA and YSLEER. The length of the CDR3 is 16 residues. The CDR3 region is CASSRSAGANTGELFF. Here the CDR3 DNA reads TGCGCCAGCAGCCGATCAGCGGGCGCGAACACCGGGGAGCTGTTTTTT.

This chain uses TRBV6-1 with TRBJ1-5; 9 bases align to TRBD1. Germline V gene sequence: CDR1 MNHNS, CDR2 SASEGT. CDR3 length equals 16 residues. V lost 3 bases and J lost 4; bases outside the gene matches: 7. The CDR3 region has the DNA TGTGCCAGCAGTGAGCCCGACAGGGGGGGAAATCAGCCCCAGCATTTT. Protein sequence: CASSEPDRGGNQPQHF.

This clonotype occurred many times. The chain is built from TRBV29-1 and TRBJ1-3; 7 nucleotides match TRBD1. This CDR3 contains 14 residues. V shed 2 bases and J 1 base; nucleotides not matched to a gene: 2. Germline assignment: CDR1 SQVTM and CDR2 ANQGSEA. The CDR3 is CSVEKGASGNTIYF. The CDR3 DNA reads TGCAGCGTTGAAAAGGGGGCTTCTGGAAACACCATATATTTT.

This clonotype showed up many times. The V gene is TRBV5-1, the J gene TRBJ2-1, with 10 bases aligning to TRBD1. The length of the CDR3 is 15 residues. The trim removed 4 bases at V and 5 bases at J, leaving 6 bases unmatched. The germline gives CDR1 SGHRS, CDR2 YFSETQ. The CDR3 loop reads CASSGWGQGHNEQFF. CDR3 DNA: TGCGCCAGCAGCGGTTGGGGACAGGGGCACAATGAGCAGTTCTTC.

In regard to this clonotype: A much bigger clone sits one base away, suggesting this may be a read error. Given the absence of the conserved phenylalanine or tryptophan at the CDR3 end, a read error is likely. V gene TRBV7-9 combines with J gene TRBJ2-7; TRBD1 agrees at 11 bases. J lost 6 bases, V lost 4 bases, and 5 bases had no gene match. Germline values: CDR1 SEHNR, CDR2 FQNEAQ (reference sequence). This CDR3 region has 14 residues. The CDR3 region has the DNA TGTGCCAGCAGCTACCTGGACAGGGGGCGCGAGCAGTACCTC. This encodes CASSYLDRGREQYL.

This clonotype was picked up many times. The rearrangement links TRBV6-2 or TRBV6-3 to TRBJ2-5; unclear D gene. V was clipped by 2 bases and J by 5 bases, with 21 bases between them. The CDR3 sequence is 17 residues long. CDR1 is MNHEY, CDR2 SVGEGT, per germline. The CDR3 region is CASSYRAISHDEETQYF. In DNA form, the CDR3 reads TGTGCCAGCAGTTACCGTGCCATCTCACACGACGAGGAGACCCAGTACTTC.

This clonotype was recorded many times. The CDR3 region is CATTGYTEAFF. The CDR3 coding sequence is TGTGCCACCACAGGGTACACTGAAGCTTTCTTT. The V gene is TRBV10-3, the J gene TRBJ1-1, with D possibly matching TRBD1 (6 bases). This CDR3 contains 11 residues. Between the trimmed V and J ends, which lost 10 bases and 3 bases, there was a span of 9 bases. Germline V lookup: CDR1 ENHRY, CDR2 SYGVKD.

This clonotype has at least ten counts. CDR3 in DNA: TGTGCCAGCAGTTCGACAGGGGCGGGCAATCAGCCCCAGCATTTT. It is translated as CASSSTGAGNQPQHF. V usage is TRBV27 and J usage is TRBJ1-5; the match to TRBD1 covers 8 bases. The germline CDR1 and CDR2 sequences are MNHEY and SMNVEV (reference sequence). Germline trimming cut 4 bases from V and 2 bases from J; bases unmatched to any gene: 4. This CDR3 region has 15 residues.

This clonotype was counted at least ten times. This chain links TRBV7-9 with TRBJ2-1; possible D gene TRBD1, 6 bases. CDR1 and CDR2 (germline): SEHNR, FQNEAQ (reference sequence). V was clipped by 5 bases and J by 16 bases, with 21 bases between them. There are 13 residues in the CDR3. The CDR3 region has the DNA TGTGCCAGCAGCCCGATCATGGGGACACACACATTCTTC. Amino acids: CASSPIMGTHTFF.

This clonotype was found many times. CDR3 coding DNA: TGTGCCACCAGTGGGGCAGGAACTACTAACTATGGCTACACCTTC. Encoded protein: CATSGAGTTNYGYTF. The chain couples TRBV24-1 to TRBJ1-2; D not resolved. V was shortened by 5 bases and J by 0 bases, with 12 bases between the two germline ends. Germline values: CDR1 KGHDR, CDR2 SFDVKD. The CDR3 is made up of 15 amino acids.

This clonotype was found many times. The CDR3 sequence: CASSSLQGPNTGELFF. The CDR3 DNA sequence: TGTGCCAGCAGTTCCCTACAGGGGCCGAACACCGGGGAGCTGTTTTTT. V usage is TRBV6-5 and J usage is TRBJ2-2; 7 positions agree with TRBD1. V trimming: 4 bases; J trimming: 0 bases; junction bases outside the gene matches: 5. The CDR3 length is 16 residues. Germline values: CDR1 MNHEY, CDR2 SVGAGI.

This clonotype came up many times. One end of the junction varies from germline; a read error may be responsible. This rearrangement joins TRBV7-2 to TRBJ2-5; D is possibly TRBD2 (7 bases). Per germline, CDR1 SGHTA and CDR2 FQGNSA. The CDR3 contains 13 residues. The CDR3 loop is CASSLAGGGPQYF. CDR3 coding DNA: TGTGCCAGCAGCTTAGCGGGCGGGGGCCCCCAATACTTC.

This clonotype has at least ten counts. The chain carries TRBV20-1 and TRBJ1-2; possibly TRBD1 for D (5 bases). CDR3 length: 10 amino acids. CDR1 and CDR2 (germline): DFQATT, SNEGSKA (reference sequence). V lost 6 bases and J 8 bases, leaving 10 bases between the germline ends. The CDR3 region is CSASGQGYTF. The DNA for the CDR3 is TGCAGTGCCTCAGGGCAGGGCTACACCTTC.

This clonotype was recorded many times. The rearrangement links TRBV25-1 to TRBJ1-1; D remains unclear. Germline V lookup: CDR1 MGHDK, CDR2 SYGVNS. V was cut by 4 bases and J by 0 bases, with 6 bases left in between. This CDR3 is built from 13 residues. The CDR3 coding sequence is TGTGCCAGCAGTGCACAGATGAACACTGAAGCTTTCTTT. Translated, it gives CASSAQMNTEAFF.

This clonotype has ten or more counts. This chain joins TRBV24-1 and TRBJ2-3; the match to TRBD1 covers 10 bases. From germline, CDR1 is KGHDR and CDR2 SFDVKD. The V segment lost 4 bases and the J segment 4 bases; nucleotides outside the gene matches: 7. CDR3 length: 16 residues. The CDR3 loop is CATSELDRGRADTQYF. CDR3 nucleotides: TGTGCCACCAGTGAACTTGACAGGGGGCGCGCAGATACGCAGTATTTT.

The chain recombines TRBV11-2 with TRBJ1-4, with no clear D. V gave up 0 bases and J gave up 2 bases, with 10 bases separating them. Germline V lookup: CDR1 SGHAT, CDR2 FQNNGV. The CDR3 loop spans 16 amino acids. In nucleotides, the CDR3 is TGTGCCAGCAGCTTAGAAACCCAGGCCACTAATGAAAAACTGTTTTTT. Translated, it gives CASSLETQATNEKLFF.

This clonotype has ten or more counts. The chain is built from TRBV9 and TRBJ1-5, with D unclear. CDR3 length: 13 amino acids. Deletions cut 4 bases from V and 7 bases from J, with 12 bases between. Germline CDR1 reads SGDLS; CDR2 reads YYNGEE. The CDR3 region is CASSPAGGQPQHF. The CDR3 nucleotides are TGTGCCAGCAGCCCCGCAGGCGGGCAGCCCCAGCATTTT.

The sample holds many counts of this clonotype. This chain links TRBV5-8 with TRBJ1-2; D might be TRBD1 (5 bases). Trimming cost V 2 bases and J 4 bases, with 9 bases left between them. This CDR3 is 13 amino acids long. Germline V gene sequence: CDR1 SGHTS, CDR2 YDEGEE. The DNA of the CDR3 is TGTGCCAGCAGCTTCGGGACGGGCTATGGCTACACCTTC. Translated, it gives CASSFGTGYGYTF.

The sample holds many counts of this clonotype. The chain uses TRBV28 and TRBJ1-5; D unclear. The CDR3 is 15 residues long. Per the germline V gene, CDR1 is MDHEN and CDR2 is SYDVKM. Trimming took off 7 bases at V and 2 bases at J, with 15 bases between the two ends. In DNA, the CDR3 is TGTGCCAGCACCCCTCGGACCGCAGGCAATCAGCCCCAGCATTTT. It is translated as CASTPRTAGNQPQHF.